The present entry profiles one T cell receptor beta chain with its context. Its specificity is not known. This specimen comes from a study of cytomegalovirus exposure and HLA in healthy donors. Study outcomes and limitations: A later analysis found most CMV-associated TCR beta chains apparently HLA-restricted.

Germline values: CDR1 SNHLY, CDR2 FYNNEI. V was pared by 3 bases and J by 11 bases, with 13 bases between. The length of the CDR3 is 12 residues. It was with 60 Vbeta and 13 Jbeta primers that the PCR ran. Only in-frame clones appear in the TCRdb table, and some are missing; sequencing was by immunoSEQ multiplex PCR. The profile covers under 130,000 clones, with about 83% appearing a single time and about 5.9% taken by the ten largest. Sequencing was performed on PBMCs. The sequence was collected from a man between 18 and 35 years old in good health and CMV-seronegative. The chain joins TRBV2 to TRBJ1-1; the D is unclear. This CDR3 is CASSDVRTWAFF. CDR3 bases: TGTGCCAGCAGTGATGTCCGGACTTGGGCTTTCTTT. The variable domain in full, completed from reference TRBV2 and TRBJ1-1, reads EPEVTQTPSHQVTQMGQEVILRCVPISNHLYFYWYRQILGQKVEFLVSFYNNEISEKSEIFDDQFSVERPDGSNFTLKIRSTKLEDSAMYFCASSDVRTWAFFGQGTRLTVV.